Presented here are 10 T cell receptor beta chains from one specimen sequenced in a study of blood T cells in healthy people across ages (dated by TCRdb to the mid-2010s). Preparation of the library involved 5' RACE. The sample was run on an Illumina HiSeq 2500. A second PCR of roughly 6 to 11 cycles was run with a J-beta primer mix and a sample-barcoded 5' primer. Using fastp trimming at Q25 and MiXCR clonotype assembly, TCRdb reanalyzed the public sequencing data and kept in-frame beta chains. A single entry per CDR3 protein holds the most common genes and DNA from its merged rows. Recorded for this sample are 750,000 to 950,000 distinct CDR3 sequences; around a quarter of them occurred a single time. The biggest ten clones account for around 3% of the sample. The same sample was also studied in work on T cells of mothers and their children.

What was sequenced was blood. The receptors were sampled from a boy between 10 and 17 years old in good health.

V is TRBV27 and J is TRBJ1-1; 7 positions agree with TRBD1. Losses at the gene ends were 3 bases for V and 3 bases for J; bases not matched to a gene: 4. The CDR3 is made up of 14 amino acids. Looked up from germline, CDR1 is MNHEY and CDR2 is SMNVEV (reference sequence). The CDR3 loop reads CASSFEGAYTEAFF. In DNA form, the CDR3 reads TGTGCCAGCAGTTTTGAGGGGGCCTACACTGAAGCTTTCTTT.

This clonotype was recorded at least ten times. CDR3 in DNA: TGTGCCATCAGGCCCAGCGGGGGTGAACAAGAGACCCAGTACTTC. Translating gives CAIRPSGGEQETQYF. The chain has TRBV10-3 and TRBJ2-5; TRBD2 aligns across 8 bases. The germline CDR1 and CDR2 sequences are ENHRY and SYGVKD. This CDR3 contains 15 residues. V was clipped by 6 bases and J by 2 bases; unmatched bases: 8.

The chain combines TRBV5-1 with TRBJ2-7; a possible D gene is TRBD2 (5 bases). Trimming removed 1 base at V and 3 bases at J, with 11 bases between. The germline V gene encodes CDR1 SGHRS and CDR2 YFSETQ. The CDR3 has 14 amino acids. In nucleotides, the CDR3 is TGCGCCAGCAGCTTGATTCCGGGAAACTACGAGCAGTACTTC. Amino acids: CASSLIPGNYEQYF.

This rearrangement joins TRBV6-5 to TRBJ2-2; unclear D gene. The CDR3 runs 17 residues. With 0 bases removed from V and 2 bases from J, the gap between germline ends came to 13 bases. Germline V gene sequence: CDR1 MNHEY, CDR2 SVGAGI. This CDR3 is CASSYSNGALNTGELFF. The CDR3 nucleotides are TGTGCCAGCAGTTACTCAAACGGTGCCTTAAACACCGGGGAGCTGTTTTTT.

The J gene is TRBJ2-2, the V gene TRBV6-1; tentative D call: TRBD2 (5 bases). Per the germline V gene, CDR1 is MNHNS and CDR2 is SASEGT. Trimming took 1 base from V and 7 from J, leaving 13 bases between them. CDR3 length equals 15 residues. The CDR3 loop is CASSEGGNRFGELFF. DNA for the CDR3: TGTGCCAGCAGTGAAGGAGGGAATCGTTTCGGGGAGCTGTTTTTT.

The V call is TRBV29-1, the J call TRBJ1-5; maybe TRBD1 (6 bases). Per germline, CDR1 SQVTM and CDR2 ANQGSEA. Trimming left V 7 bases short and J 2 bases short, with 15 bases between. This CDR3 is built from 14 residues. The CDR3, as DNA: TGCAGCGCCTCACAGGGTTCACGCAATCAGCCCCAGCATTTT. It encodes CSASQGSRNQPQHF.

A word on this clonotype: The CDR3 carries no conserved terminal phenylalanine or tryptophan, so it likely arises from a read error. This chain uses TRBV5-5 with TRBJ1-3; D is perhaps TRBD1 (6 bases). The V and J ends lost 0 bases and 4 bases respectively, with 14 bases between them. This CDR3 comprises 16 residues. The V gene's germline CDR1 is SGHKS and CDR2 YYEKEE (reference sequence). The CDR3 DNA is TGTGCCAGCAGCTTGGGCAGGGGAGCTGAAGGAAACACCATATATTTA. Its protein is CASSLGRGAEGNTIYL.

The V and J genes are TRBV29-1 and TRBJ2-5; TRBD1 is a possible D gene (6 bases). Per the germline V gene, CDR1 is SQVTM and CDR2 is ANQGSEA. The CDR3 loop spans 15 amino acids. Trimming pared 7 bases from V and 2 bases from J, leaving 20 bases between. In nucleotides, the CDR3 is TGCAGCGCCGAAGCGATGACAGGACAGCAAGAGACCCAGTACTTC. Protein: CSAEAMTGQQETQYF.

A note on this clonotype: A read error is likely, as this CDR3 ends without the conserved phenylalanine or tryptophan. The chain uses TRBV5-1 and TRBJ2-7; D is tentatively TRBD1 or TRBD2 (5 bases each). The germline V gene encodes CDR1 SGHRS and CDR2 YFSETQ. Trimming removed 0 bases from V and 0 bases from J, with 10 bases in between. The CDR3 loop spans 15 amino acids. In nucleotides, the CDR3 is TGCGCCAGCAGCTTGGCCGGGACGGTCTCCTACGAGCAGTACTCC. As protein: CASSLAGTVSYEQYS.

This clonotype was observed at least ten times. The chain uses TRBV27 and TRBJ2-5, with D possibly TRBD2 on 7 matching bases. Germline V gene data show CDR1 as MNHEY and CDR2 as SMNVEV (reference sequence). The CDR3 is 15 residues long. The germline V and J ends were trimmed by 0 bases and 4 bases, with 12 bases remaining between them. For the CDR3, the DNA is TGTGCCAGCAGTTTATCGGGGGGGCGTCTAGAGACCCAGTACTTC. Amino acids: CASSLSGGRLETQYF.